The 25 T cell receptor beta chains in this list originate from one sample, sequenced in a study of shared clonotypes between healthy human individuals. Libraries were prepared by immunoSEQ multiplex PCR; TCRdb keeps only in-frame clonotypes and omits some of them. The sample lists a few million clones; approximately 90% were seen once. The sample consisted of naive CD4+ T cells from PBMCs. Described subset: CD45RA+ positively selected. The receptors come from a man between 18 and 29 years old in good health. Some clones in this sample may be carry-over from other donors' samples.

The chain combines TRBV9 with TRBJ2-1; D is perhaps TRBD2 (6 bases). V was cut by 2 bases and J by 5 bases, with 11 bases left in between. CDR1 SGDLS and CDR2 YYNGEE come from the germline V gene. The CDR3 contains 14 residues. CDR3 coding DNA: TGTGCCAGCAGCGTCGCGGGACTTCACAATGAGCAGTTCTTC. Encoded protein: CASSVAGLHNEQFF.

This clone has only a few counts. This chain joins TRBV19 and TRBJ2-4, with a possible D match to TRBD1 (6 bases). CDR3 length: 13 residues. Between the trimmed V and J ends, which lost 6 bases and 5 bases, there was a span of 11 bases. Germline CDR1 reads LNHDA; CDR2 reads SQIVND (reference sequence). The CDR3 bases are TGTGCCAGTAGGCGGAAGGGGGAAAACATTCAGTACTTC. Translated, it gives CASRRKGENIQYF.

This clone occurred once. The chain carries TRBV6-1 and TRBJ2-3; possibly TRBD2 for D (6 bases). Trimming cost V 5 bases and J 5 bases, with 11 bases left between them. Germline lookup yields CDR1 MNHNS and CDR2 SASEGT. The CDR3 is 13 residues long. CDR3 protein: CASSPTAGDTQYF. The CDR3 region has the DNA TGTGCCAGCAGTCCGACAGCGGGAGATACGCAGTATTTT.

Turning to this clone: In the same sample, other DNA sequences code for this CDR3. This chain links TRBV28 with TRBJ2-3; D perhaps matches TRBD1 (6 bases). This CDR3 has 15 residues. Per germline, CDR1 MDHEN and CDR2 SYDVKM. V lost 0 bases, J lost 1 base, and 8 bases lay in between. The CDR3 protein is CASSLWAGGTDTQYF. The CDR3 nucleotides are TGTGCCAGCAGTTTATGGGCAGGGGGCACAGATACGCAGTATTTT.

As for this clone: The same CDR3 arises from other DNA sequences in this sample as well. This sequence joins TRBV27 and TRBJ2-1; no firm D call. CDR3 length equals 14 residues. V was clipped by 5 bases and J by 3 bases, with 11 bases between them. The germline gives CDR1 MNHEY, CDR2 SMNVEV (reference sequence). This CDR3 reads CASSPRTSYNEQFF. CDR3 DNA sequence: TGTGCCAGCAGTCCCCGGACCAGCTACAATGAGCAGTTCTTC.

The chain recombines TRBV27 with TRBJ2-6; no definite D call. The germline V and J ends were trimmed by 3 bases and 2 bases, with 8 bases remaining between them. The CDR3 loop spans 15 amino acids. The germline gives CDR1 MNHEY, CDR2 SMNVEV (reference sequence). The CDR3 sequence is CASSLRSTGANVLTF. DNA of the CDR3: TGTGCCAGCAGTTTGCGCAGTACTGGGGCCAACGTCCTGACTTTC.

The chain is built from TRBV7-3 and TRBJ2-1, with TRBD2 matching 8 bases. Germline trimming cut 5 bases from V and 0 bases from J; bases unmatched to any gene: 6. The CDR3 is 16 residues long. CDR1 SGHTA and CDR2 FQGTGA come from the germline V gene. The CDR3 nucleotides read TGTGCCAGCAGCCCTCAAAGCGGGAGCTCCTACAATGAGCAGTTCTTC. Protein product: CASSPQSGSSYNEQFF.

The CDR3 spells CASSQDHEREGPYLTGSSEQFF. In nucleotides, the CDR3 is TGCGCCAGCAGCCAAGATCATGAACGGGAGGGACCCTATCTAACCGGGAGTTCTGAGCAGTTCTTC. The chain carries TRBV4-1 and TRBJ2-1; 8 positions match TRBD2. The length of the CDR3 is 22 residues. V trimming: 0 bases; J trimming: 9 bases; junction bases outside the gene matches: 28. Germline lookup yields CDR1 MGHRA and CDR2 YSYEKL.

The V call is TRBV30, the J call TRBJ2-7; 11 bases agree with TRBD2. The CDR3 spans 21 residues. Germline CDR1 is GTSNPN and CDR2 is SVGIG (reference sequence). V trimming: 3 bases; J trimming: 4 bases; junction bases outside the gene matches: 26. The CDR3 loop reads CAWSPRVQGKRVAGGPYEQYF. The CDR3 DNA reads TGTGCCTGGAGCCCACGAGTGCAGGGGAAGAGGGTAGCGGGAGGGCCTTACGAGCAGTACTTC.

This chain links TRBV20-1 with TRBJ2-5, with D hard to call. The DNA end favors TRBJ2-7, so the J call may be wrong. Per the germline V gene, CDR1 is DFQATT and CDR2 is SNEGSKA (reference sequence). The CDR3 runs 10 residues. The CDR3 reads CSARLNEQYF. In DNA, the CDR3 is TGCAGTGCTAGGCTAAACGAGCAGTACTTC.

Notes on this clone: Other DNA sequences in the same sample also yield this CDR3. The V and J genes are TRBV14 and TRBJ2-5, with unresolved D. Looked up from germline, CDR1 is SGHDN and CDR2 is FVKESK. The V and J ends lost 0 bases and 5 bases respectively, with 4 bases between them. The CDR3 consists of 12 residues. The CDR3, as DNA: TGTGCCAGCAGCCAAGAATGGGAGACCCAGTACTTC. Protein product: CASSQEWETQYF.

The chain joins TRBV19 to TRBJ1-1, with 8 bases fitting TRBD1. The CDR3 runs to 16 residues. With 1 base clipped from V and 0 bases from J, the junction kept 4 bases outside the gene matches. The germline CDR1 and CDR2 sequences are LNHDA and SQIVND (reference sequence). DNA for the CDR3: TGTGCCAGTAGTATAGGGCAGGGGGCTCTGAACACTGAAGCTTTCTTT. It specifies CASSIGQGALNTEAFF.

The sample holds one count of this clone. The CDR3 DNA reads as TGTGCCAGCAGCCCTACATTCTCTGGGGCCAACGTCCTGACTTTC. It codes for CASSPTFSGANVLTF. The rearrangement uses TRBV5-4 and TRBJ2-6; no reliable D call. This CDR3 spans 15 amino acids. Germline-derived CDR1 and CDR2 are SGHNT and YYREEE (reference sequence). V was pared by 4 bases and J by 0 bases, with 8 bases between.

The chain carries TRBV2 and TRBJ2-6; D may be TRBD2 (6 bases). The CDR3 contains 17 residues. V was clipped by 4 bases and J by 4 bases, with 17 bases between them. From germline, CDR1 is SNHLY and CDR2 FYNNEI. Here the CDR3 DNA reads TGTGCCAGCAGTGGGGGCGGAGGGACGGCGGGGGCCAACGTCCTGACTTTC. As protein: CASSGGGGTAGANVLTF.

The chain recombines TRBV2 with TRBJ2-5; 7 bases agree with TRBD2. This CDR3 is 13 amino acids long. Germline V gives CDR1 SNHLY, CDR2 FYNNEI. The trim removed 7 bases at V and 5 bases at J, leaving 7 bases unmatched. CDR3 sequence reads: CASTPGRVETQYF. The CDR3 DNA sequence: TGTGCCAGCACCCCGGGGAGGGTTGAGACCCAGTACTTC.

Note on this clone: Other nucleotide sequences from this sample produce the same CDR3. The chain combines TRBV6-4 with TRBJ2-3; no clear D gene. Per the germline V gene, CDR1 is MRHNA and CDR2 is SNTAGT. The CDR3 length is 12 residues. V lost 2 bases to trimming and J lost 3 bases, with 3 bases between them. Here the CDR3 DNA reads TGTGCCAGCAGTGACGGGACAGATACGCAGTATTTT. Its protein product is CASSDGTDTQYF.

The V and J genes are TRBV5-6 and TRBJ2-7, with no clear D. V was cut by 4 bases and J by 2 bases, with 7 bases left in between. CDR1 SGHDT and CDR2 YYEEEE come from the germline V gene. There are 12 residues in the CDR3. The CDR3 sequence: CASSRTTYEQYF. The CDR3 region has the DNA TGTGCCAGCAGCCGAACAACCTACGAGCAGTACTTC.

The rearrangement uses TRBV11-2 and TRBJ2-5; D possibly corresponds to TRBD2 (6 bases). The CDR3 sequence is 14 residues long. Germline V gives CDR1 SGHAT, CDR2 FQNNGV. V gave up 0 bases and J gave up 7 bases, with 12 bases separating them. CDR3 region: CASSLDGGRRTQYF. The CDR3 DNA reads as TGTGCCAGCAGCTTAGATGGAGGGAGGAGGACCCAGTACTTC.

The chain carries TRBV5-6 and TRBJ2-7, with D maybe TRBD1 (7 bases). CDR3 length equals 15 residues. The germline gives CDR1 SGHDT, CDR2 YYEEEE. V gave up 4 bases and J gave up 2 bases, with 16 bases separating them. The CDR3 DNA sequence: TGTGCCAGCAGCCGAATCAGGGGGGAGGCCTACGAGCAGTACTTC. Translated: CASSRIRGEAYEQYF.

The CDR3 loop is CASSLGTGAWDGNTIYF. Written as DNA, the CDR3 is TGTGCCAGCAGCCTCGGGACAGGGGCATGGGATGGAAACACCATATATTTT. The V and J genes are TRBV7-2 and TRBJ1-3; 10 positions match TRBD1. The CDR3 sequence is 17 residues long. V lost 5 bases, J lost 3 bases, and 10 bases stayed unmatched. From germline, CDR1 is SGHTA and CDR2 FQGNSA.

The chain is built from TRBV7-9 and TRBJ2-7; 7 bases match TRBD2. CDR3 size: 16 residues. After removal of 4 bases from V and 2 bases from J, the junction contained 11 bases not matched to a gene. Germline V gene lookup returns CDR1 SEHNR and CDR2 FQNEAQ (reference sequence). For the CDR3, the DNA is TGTGCCAGCAGCTCGATGATGGGACTACAAGCCTACGAGCAGTACTTC. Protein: CASSSMMGLQAYEQYF.

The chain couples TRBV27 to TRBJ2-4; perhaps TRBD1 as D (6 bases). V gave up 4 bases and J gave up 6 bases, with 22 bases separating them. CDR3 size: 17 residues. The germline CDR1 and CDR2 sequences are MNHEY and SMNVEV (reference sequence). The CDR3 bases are TGTGCCAGCAGTTCCTCACAACAGGGCGCGCCCAGAAACATTCAGTACTTC. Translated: CASSSSQQGAPRNIQYF.

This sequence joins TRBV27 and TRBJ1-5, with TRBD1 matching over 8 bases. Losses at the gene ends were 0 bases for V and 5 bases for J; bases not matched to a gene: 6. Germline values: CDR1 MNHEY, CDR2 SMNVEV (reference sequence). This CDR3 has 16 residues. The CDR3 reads CASSLSFRGLHQPQHF. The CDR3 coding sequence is TGTGCCAGCAGTTTATCGTTCAGGGGGCTGCATCAGCCCCAGCATTTT.

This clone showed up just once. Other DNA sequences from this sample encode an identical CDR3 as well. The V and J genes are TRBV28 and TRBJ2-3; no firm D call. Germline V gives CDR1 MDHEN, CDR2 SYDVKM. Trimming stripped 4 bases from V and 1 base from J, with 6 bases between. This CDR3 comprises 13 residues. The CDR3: CASSSGRTDTQYF. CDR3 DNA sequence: TGTGCCAGCAGTTCCGGGCGCACAGATACGCAGTATTTT.

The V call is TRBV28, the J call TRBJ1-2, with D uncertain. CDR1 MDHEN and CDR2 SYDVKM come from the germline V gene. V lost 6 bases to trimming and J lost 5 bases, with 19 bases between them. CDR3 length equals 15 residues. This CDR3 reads CASRPVPGNPYGYTF. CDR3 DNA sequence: TGTGCCAGCAGGCCAGTCCCGGGAAATCCTTATGGCTACACCTTC.